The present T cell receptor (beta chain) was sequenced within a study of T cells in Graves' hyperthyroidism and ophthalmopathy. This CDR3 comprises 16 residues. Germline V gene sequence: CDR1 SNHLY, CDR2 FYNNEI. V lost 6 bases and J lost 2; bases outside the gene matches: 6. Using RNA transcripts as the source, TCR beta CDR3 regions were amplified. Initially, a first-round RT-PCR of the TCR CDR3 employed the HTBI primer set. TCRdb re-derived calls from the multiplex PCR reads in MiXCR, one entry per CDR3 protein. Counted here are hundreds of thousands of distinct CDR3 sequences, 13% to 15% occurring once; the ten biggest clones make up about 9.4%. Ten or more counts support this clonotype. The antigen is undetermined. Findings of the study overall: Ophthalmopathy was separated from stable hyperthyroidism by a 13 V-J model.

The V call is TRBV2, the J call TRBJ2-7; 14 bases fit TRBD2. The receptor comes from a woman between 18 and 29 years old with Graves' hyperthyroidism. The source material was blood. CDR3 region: CASSDPGLAGAYEQYF. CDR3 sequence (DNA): TGTGCCAGCAGCGATCCGGGACTAGCGGGAGCCTACGAGCAGTACTTC. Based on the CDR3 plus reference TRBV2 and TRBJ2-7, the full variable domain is EPEVTQTPSHQVTQMGQEVILRCVPISNHLYFYWYRQILGQKVEFLVSFYNNEISEKSEIFDDQFSVERPDGSNFTLKIRSTKLEDSAMYFCASSDPGLAGAYEQYFGPGTRLTVT.